A single sample is the source of the 31 T cell receptor beta chains below, sequenced in a study of T cells in Graves' hyperthyroidism and ophthalmopathy (dated by TCRdb to between 2019 and 2020). The library was made by multiplex PCR. The run used an Illumina HiSeq 2000. Amplification of TCR beta CDR3 regions was carried out from RNA transcripts. The first round of RT-PCR for the TCR CDR3 was performed with the HTBI primer set and the Qiagen OneStep RT-PCR kit. TCRdb redid the processing of the public reads, applying fastp at Q25 and MiXCR, and retained in-frame beta chains. Rows with one shared CDR3 protein collapse into an entry with the most common genes and DNA. This sample lists 700,000 to 950,000 distinct CDR3 sequences; about 35% were detected once. The ten biggest clones cover more than 25% of the sample. The sample taken for sequencing was blood. These receptors came from a woman between 40 and 55 years old with Graves' hyperthyroidism.

For this clonotype: Given the absence of the conserved phenylalanine or tryptophan at the CDR3 end, a read error is likely. This sequence joins TRBV11-1 and TRBJ1-1; D may be TRBD1 (5 bases). This CDR3 is 14 amino acids long. Germline CDR1 SGHAT, CDR2 FQDESV (reference sequence). V was trimmed by 1 base and J by 1 base, leaving 7 bases between them. The CDR3 region has the DNA TGTGCCAGCAGCTTAGATGACAGGAACACTGAAGCTTTCCTT. It is translated as CASSLDDRNTEAFL.

V gene TRBV12-5 combines with J gene TRBJ1-4; TRBD1 matches at 10 bases. The CDR3 contains 13 residues. The V gene's germline CDR1 is LGHNT and CDR2 FRNRAP. DNA of the CDR3: TGTGCCACCCATGGACAGGGGGAAGAAAAACTGTTTTTT. This codes for CATHGQGEEKLFF.

Notes on this clonotype: No DNA is shown, since the ends of the CDR3 on it are uncertain; the CDR3 is the one TCRdb lists. The chain links TRBV7-9 to TRBJ2-3; the table's D call of TRBD2 was not tested on the DNA. Germline CDR1 SEHNR, CDR2 FQNEAQ (reference sequence). The CDR3 spans 22 amino acids, including both terminal residues. This CDR3 reads CASSLGRTYEQYFGPGTDTQYF.

CDR3 coding DNA: TGTGCCAGCAGCTTAGGCGGGACAGCTTCAAATCAGCCCCAGCATTTT. It yields the protein CASSLGGTASNQPQHF. The gene calls are TRBV7-9 and TRBJ1-5, with 7 bases fitting TRBD1. This CDR3 spans 16 amino acids. Trimming removed 1 base from V and 4 bases from J; junction bases left unmatched: 7. Germline V gene lookup returns CDR1 SEHNR and CDR2 FQNEAQ (reference sequence).

This clonotype was detected a few times. The chain has TRBV27 and TRBJ1-1; D remains unclear. Germline values: CDR1 MNHEY, CDR2 SMNVEV (reference sequence). V shed 7 bases and J shed 1 base, with 10 bases lying between them. The CDR3 length is 13 residues. The CDR3 reads CASIGSENTEAFF. DNA for the CDR3: TGTGCCAGCATAGGCTCCGAGAACACTGAAGCTTTCTTT.

This clonotype has a count of ten or more. The chain couples TRBV10-3 to TRBJ2-7; perhaps TRBD2 as D (5 bases). V lost 8 bases and J 0 bases, leaving 17 bases between the germline ends. CDR1 is ENHRY, CDR2 SYGVKD, per germline. There are 15 residues in the CDR3. The CDR3 reads CAIGSESRDSYEQYF. The CDR3 DNA reads as TGTGCCATCGGGAGCGAGAGTAGGGACTCCTACGAGCAGTACTTC.

A word on this clonotype: A single base separates this from a much larger clone, so it may be a read error. The V gene is TRBV20-1, the J gene TRBJ2-7; 9 bases are a match to TRBD2. There are 15 residues in the CDR3. V dropped 5 bases and J dropped 4; count of bases not matched to a gene: 12. Germline V lookup: CDR1 DFQATT, CDR2 SNEGSKA (reference sequence). The CDR3 region is CSAGPLAGAMYEQYF. CDR3 nucleotides: TGCAGTGCTGGGCCTTTAGCGGGAGCAATGTACGAGCAGTACTTC.

Concerning this clonotype: Since no conserved phenylalanine or tryptophan closes the CDR3, a read error is the likely cause. No DNA is shown, since the ends of the CDR3 on it are uncertain; the CDR3 is the one TCRdb lists. The rearrangement uses TRBV19 and TRBJ2-5; the table assigns TRBD1, which was not confirmed against the DNA. The CDR3 extends over 8 residues, inclusive of both ends. CDR1 LNHDA and CDR2 SQIVND come from the germline V gene (reference sequence). The CDR3 sequence is CASSIVQG.

The chain recombines TRBV12-3 or TRBV12-4 with TRBJ1-2, with TRBD1 matching 8 bases. CDR3 length equals 15 residues. With V trimmed by 5 bases and J by 3 bases, 8 bases remained unmatched. CDR3 nucleotides: TGTGCCAGCAGTCTGGGACAGGCCTTTGACTATGGCTACACCTTC. Translated: CASSLGQAFDYGYTF.

This clonotype was seen many times. The chain has TRBV29-1 and TRBJ1-1; the match to TRBD1 covers 10 bases. The CDR3 runs 14 residues. The V segment lost 6 bases and the J segment 3 bases; nucleotides outside the gene matches: 7. The germline V gene has CDR1 SQVTM and CDR2 ANQGSEA. CDR3 nucleotides: TGCAGCGTCCAATCGGGACAGGGGTACACTGAAGCTTTCTTT. Translated, it gives CSVQSGQGYTEAFF.

A word on this clonotype: A much larger clonotype is one base distant, so this may be a read error. The chain employs TRBV7-4 and TRBJ1-1; 7 bases fit TRBD1. This CDR3 comprises 16 residues. Looked up from germline, CDR1 is SGHVT and CDR2 is SQSDAQ. The chain's CDR3 is CANSIGGRQGNTEAFF. CDR3 bases: TGTGCCAACAGCATAGGGGGCAGGCAGGGCAACACTGAAGCTTTCTTT.

The chain has TRBV11-2 and TRBJ1-4; no definite D call. Germline V lookup: CDR1 SGHAT, CDR2 FQNNGV. V was clipped by 4 bases and J by 8 bases, with 20 bases between them. CDR3 size: 16 residues. This CDR3 reads CASSSNTDGGGEKLFF. The CDR3 coding sequence is TGTGCCAGCAGCTCGAACACGGACGGTGGCGGAGAAAAACTGTTTTTT. Based on the CDR3 plus reference TRBV11-2 and TRBJ1-4, the full variable domain is EAGVAQSPRYKIIEKRQSVAFWCNPISGHATLYWYQQILGQGPKLLIQFQNNGVVDDSQLPKDRFSAERLKGVDSTLKIQPAKLEDSAVYLCASSSNTDGGGEKLFFGSGTQLSVL.

In its sample, this clonotype was seen many times. The CDR3 DNA reads TGTGCCAGCAGTCCTCCCCCGGGGCACGAGCAGTACTTC. Translation gives CASSPPPGHEQYF. This chain connects TRBV2 to TRBJ2-7; D may match TRBD1 or TRBD2 (5 bases each). V dropped 5 bases and J dropped 5 bases, with 13 bases sitting between them. CDR3 length: 13 amino acids. CDR1 and CDR2 from the germline V gene are SNHLY and FYNNEI. Variable domain in full (rest from reference TRBV2 and TRBJ2-7): EPEVTQTPSHQVTQMGQEVILRCVPISNHLYFYWYRQILGQKVEFLVSFYNNEISEKSEIFDDQFSVERPDGSNFTLKIRSTKLEDSAMYFCASSPPPGHEQYFGPGTRLTVT.

This clonotype was recorded many times. This sequence joins TRBV10-1 and TRBJ1-4; D is unclear. The V gene's germline CDR1 is WNHNN and CDR2 SYGVQD (reference sequence). V dropped 0 bases and J dropped 12 bases, with 11 bases sitting between them. The CDR3 spans 13 residues. CDR3 in DNA: TGCGCCAGCAGTGAGTCGACGGGGATACAACTGTTTTTT. Protein sequence: CASSESTGIQLFF.

Concerning this clonotype: A single base separates this from a much larger clone, so it may be a read error. The missing conserved phenylalanine or tryptophan at the end of this CDR3 makes a read error likely. This chain connects TRBV2 to TRBJ1-1, with TRBD1 matching over 8 bases. V gave up 9 bases and J gave up 6 bases; unmatched junction bases: 12. This CDR3 contains 14 residues. Germline CDR1 is SNHLY and CDR2 is FYNNEI. The DNA of the CDR3 is TGTGCCAGAAGGACAGGGTTCTATGACGCTGAAGCTTTCCTT. It encodes CARRTGFYDAEAFL.

This clonotype was seen a handful of times. Sequence at one end of the junction differs from germline and may be a read error. V usage is TRBV11-2 and J usage is TRBJ2-7; 9 positions agree with TRBD1. This CDR3 is 12 amino acids long. Germline assignment: CDR1 SGHAT and CDR2 FQNNGV. CDR3 amino acids: CARGRTGEKMNF. In DNA, the CDR3 is TGTGCCAGGGGAAGGACAGGGGAGAAGATGAACTTC.

A remark on this clonotype: This sequence may be a read error, since a much larger clone differs from it by one base. The V and J genes are TRBV6-6 and TRBJ2-7; D is unclear. Germline assignment: CDR1 MNHNY and CDR2 SVGAGI (reference sequence). The CDR3 loop spans 13 amino acids. CDR3 in amino acids: CASSYGVSYERYF. CDR3 nucleotide sequence: TGTGCCAGCAGTTACGGCGTATCCTACGAGCGGTACTTC.

This clonotype showed up many times. This chain links TRBV7-9 with TRBJ2-2; D remains unclear. The V end lost 2 bases, the J end lost 7 bases, and 14 bases lay between the germline ends. The CDR3 sequence is 15 residues long. The germline V gene encodes CDR1 SEHNR and CDR2 FQNEAQ (reference sequence). The CDR3 protein is CASSLQTDRYGELFF. As DNA, the CDR3 is TGTGCCAGCAGCTTACAGACGGACCGATACGGGGAGCTGTTTTTT.

This clonotype appeared a few times. The V and J genes are TRBV3-1 and TRBJ1-4; D is unresolved. V was shortened by 3 bases and J by 0 bases, with 8 bases between the two germline ends. The V gene's germline CDR1 is LGHDT and CDR2 YNNKEL (reference sequence). The CDR3 runs to 15 residues. CDR3 sequence (DNA): TGTGCCAGCAGCCAGAAGAAATCAACTAATGAAAAACTGTTTTTT. Protein: CASSQKKSTNEKLFF.

For this clonotype: Sequence at one end of the junction differs from germline and may be a read error. This chain uses TRBV10-3 with TRBJ2-7; tentative D call: TRBD1 (6 bases). There are 14 residues in the CDR3. Germline-derived CDR1 and CDR2 are ENHRY and SYGVKD. CDR3 in DNA: TGTGCCATCAGTGAGAAAGTGGACAGCCACGAGCAATACTTC. Its protein is CAISEKVDSHEQYF.

Remarks on this clonotype: A read error may explain this, as a much larger clone is one base away. The V and J genes are TRBV20-1 and TRBJ1-1; D not certain. The ends were cut back, 7 bases at V and 0 bases at J, with 15 bases in the middle. Germline values: CDR1 DFQATT, CDR2 SNEGSKA (reference sequence). This CDR3 is 14 amino acids long. The CDR3 DNA follows: TGCAGTGGACTTTCCGGGGTCGTGAACACTGAAGCTTTCTTT. Protein sequence: CSGLSGVVNTEAFF.

V and J are TRBV6-6 and TRBJ1-1; D unresolved. The V end lost 2 bases, the J end lost 1 base, and 5 bases lay between the germline ends. The CDR3 sequence is 13 residues long. CDR1 is MNHNY and CDR2 is SVGAGI in the germline V gene (reference sequence). The CDR3 DNA is TGTGCCAGCAGTTACATCCCGAACACTGAAGCTTTCTTT. This codes for CASSYIPNTEAFF.

In its sample, this clonotype was seen many times. The rearrangement links TRBV6-5 to TRBJ1-2, with 8 bases that match TRBD1. Per germline, CDR1 MNHEY and CDR2 SVGAGI. This CDR3 is 15 amino acids long. V dropped 6 bases and J dropped 2; count of bases not matched to a gene: 8. This chain's CDR3 is CASRKQTGVNYGYTF. The CDR3 bases are TGTGCCAGCAGGAAACAGACAGGGGTGAACTATGGCTACACCTTC.

The chain is built from TRBV10-3 and TRBJ1-4, with 10 bases aligning to TRBD1. CDR3 length: 14 residues. J was trimmed by 10 bases and V by 3 bases; bases with no gene match: 5. The germline gives CDR1 ENHRY, CDR2 SYGVKD. CDR3 protein: CAISDGQGDGKLFF. CDR3 sequence (DNA): TGTGCCATCAGTGACGGACAGGGGGACGGAAAACTGTTTTTT.

In this sample, this clonotype turned up a few times. V and J are TRBV19 and TRBJ2-3; 10 bases map to TRBD1. V lost 8 bases and J lost 3; bases outside the gene matches: 2. Germline V CDR1 and CDR2: LNHDA, SQIVND (reference sequence). This CDR3 spans 13 amino acids. The CDR3 region is CASGDRGTDTQYF. CDR3 coding DNA: TGTGCCAGTGGGGACAGGGGAACAGATACGCAGTATTTT. Variable domain in full (rest from reference TRBV19 and TRBJ2-3): DGGITQSPKYLFRKEGQNVTLSCEQNLNHDAMYWYRQDPGQGLRLIYYSQIVNDFQKGDIAEGYSVSREKKESFPLTVTSAQKNPTAFYLCASGDRGTDTQYFGPGTRLTVL.

The CDR3 spells CSASSAGGTGEQYF. CDR3 sequence (DNA): TGCAGTGCTAGCTCGGCGGGAGGGACCGGGGAGCAGTACTTC. The V call is TRBV20-1, the J call TRBJ2-7; 9 positions agree with TRBD2. After removal of 3 bases from V and 7 bases from J, the junction contained 10 bases not matched to a gene. This CDR3 is 14 amino acids long. Germline V gene sequence: CDR1 DFQATT, CDR2 SNEGSKA (reference sequence).

There are a few counts of this clonotype. The chain links TRBV28 to TRBJ2-2; D is possibly TRBD2 (5 bases). The ends were cut back, 3 bases at V and 3 bases at J, with 11 bases in the middle. The CDR3 runs 15 residues. The germline V gene encodes CDR1 MDHEN and CDR2 SYDVKM. The CDR3 loop reads CASSFERRYTGELFF. The CDR3, as DNA: TGTGCCAGCAGTTTCGAGCGGCGATACACCGGGGAGCTGTTTTTT.

This clonotype was counted ten times or more. The chain couples TRBV7-2 to TRBJ1-3; 7 positions match TRBD1. Per germline, CDR1 SGHTA and CDR2 FQGNSA. The ends lost 2 bases at V and 2 bases at J; junction bases unmatched: 0. The length of the CDR3 is 14 residues. The CDR3 is CASSLRGPGNTIYF. CDR3 bases: TGTGCCAGCAGCTTAAGGGGGCCTGGAAACACCATATATTTT.

This clonotype was recorded a few times. The chain recombines TRBV19 with TRBJ1-5; 8 positions match TRBD1. The junction had 7 bases not matched to a gene; V was cut back by 1 base and J by 2 bases. This CDR3 has 17 amino acids. The germline CDR1 and CDR2 sequences are LNHDA and SQIVND (reference sequence). For the CDR3, the DNA is TGTGCCAGTAGTATAGTCCACAGGGGGGGAGGCAATCAGCCCCAGCATTTT. It codes for CASSIVHRGGGNQPQHF.

This clonotype was seen more than once but under ten times. V is TRBV6-5 and J is TRBJ2-7, with D maybe TRBD1 (5 bases). This CDR3 is 17 amino acids long. CDR1 is MNHEY, CDR2 SVGAGI, per germline. Trimming shortened V by 5 bases and J by 0 bases, and 20 bases separated the two germline ends. The CDR3 region has the DNA TGTGCCAGCAGTGGAGCCTCGACAGAAAGCCTCTCCTACGAGCAGTACTTC. This gives the protein CASSGASTESLSYEQYF.

Only a few counts were recorded for this clonotype. The chain links TRBV4-3 to TRBJ2-7; TRBD1 agrees at 7 bases. V shed 0 bases and J 3 bases; nucleotides not matched to a gene: 8. Germline assignment: CDR1 LGHNA and CDR2 YSLEER. The CDR3 has 16 residues. The chain's CDR3 is CASSQDQQGTRYEQYF. As DNA, the CDR3 is TGCGCCAGCAGCCAAGACCAACAGGGGACCCGCTACGAGCAGTACTTC.